Listed below are T cell receptor beta chains from one sample, sequenced in a study of follicular helper T cells after annual influenza vaccination. Measured with immunoSEQ multiplex PCR; TCRdb has only the in-frame clones, and not every one. The sample holds more than 10,000 clones; around 85% are singletons and the top ten take around 0.89%. Sequenced here: CXCR5- memory CD4+ T cells sorted from blood, sampled 6 weeks after influenza vaccination. The receptors derive from an adult who received the influenza vaccine. The CDR3 runs from the conserved cysteine through the conserved F or W. A D gene is named only where the DNA matches it firmly. The listing skips clone size in some rows; elsewhere it reads once, few, many or a size class.

>14|.|.|TRBV6-1|TRBJ1-5
TGTGCCAGCATAGACTTAGACGGCAATCAGCCCCAGCATTTT
CASIDLDGNQPQHF
>16|.|TRBD2|TRBV9|TRBJ2-7
TGTGCCAGCAGCCCCCAAAGCGGGGGACCTTTACTCGAGCAGTACTTC
CASSPQSGGPLLEQYF
>18|once|TRBD2|TRBV19|TRBJ2-2
TGTGCCAGTAGTATAGGAAAACTAGCGGGGGTAAACACCGGGGAGCTGTTTTTT
CASSIGKLAGVNTGELFF
>15|.|.|TRBV6-5|TRBJ1-2
TGTGCCAGCAGTTACTCGATTCTAGACAACTATGGCTACACCTTC
CASSYSILDNYGYTF
>15|.|.|TRBV6-6|TRBJ2-4
TGTGCCAGCAGTTACTCAAGACGGGAATTCAACATTCAGTACTTC
CASSYSRREFNIQYF
>13|once|.|TRBV27|TRBJ1-1
TGTGCCAGCAACGGCAGGGCAAACACTGAAGCTTTCTTT
CASNGRANTEAFF
>14|few|.|TRBV7-9|TRBJ1-5
TGTGCCAGCAGCCCCTCCGGAGGGTATCAGCCCCAGCATTTT
CASSPSGGYQPQHF
>14|.|.|TRBV6-5|TRBJ2-3
TGTGCCAGCAGTTACTCAACTAGCACAGATACGCAGTATTTT
CASSYSTSTDTQYF
>15|.|.|TRBV4-2|TRBJ1-2
TGTGCCAGCAGCCAAGGCGTGGCCACCAACTATGGCTACACCTTC
CASSQGVATNYGYTF
>13|.|TRBD2|TRBV19|TRBJ2-2
TGTGCCAGTAGTCTTATCGGCAGCGGGGCGTTGTTTTTT
CASSLIGSGALFF
>16|.|TRBD2|TRBV5-1|TRBJ2-1
TGCGCCAGCAGCTTGGTTCCTAGCGGGGGGGCATATGAGCAGTTCTTC
CASSLVPSGGAYEQFF
>13|.|.|TRBV6-5|TRBJ2-5
TGTGCCAGCAGTTACTCTAGGTTAAGTGGGGAGAACTTC
CASSYSRLSGENF
>12|.|.|TRBV6-5|TRBJ1-2
TGTGCCAGCAGTTACCGGGGTTATGGCTACACCTTC
CASSYRGYGYTF
>16|.|.|TRBV21-1|TRBJ1-1
TGTGCCAGCAGTCCCATGCAGGGGGCGCATAACACTGAAGCTTTCTTT
CASSPMQGAHNTEAFF
>17|.|TRBD2|TRBV7-9|TRBJ2-1
TGTGCCAGCAGCTCCACTCTAGCGGGGGCCGCTTACAATGAGCAGTTCTTC
CASSSTLAGAAYNEQFF
>15|.|.|TRBV6-5|TRBJ1-1
TGTGCCAGCAGTTACTCAGGGCTAACGAACACTGAAGCTTTCTTT
CASSYSGLTNTEAFF
>15|.|.|TRBV18|TRBJ2-7
TGTGCCAGCTCACCACCAGGGGGAGGGGCTAGCGAGCAGTACTTC
CASSPPGGGASEQYF
>14|once|.|TRBV5-4|TRBJ2-3
TGTGCCAGCAGCCCCCAGACCCGAACGGATACGCAGTATTTT
CASSPQTRTDTQYF
>17|.|TRBD1|TRBV27|TRBJ2-1
TGTGCCAGCAGTTTACCCACCTTCGGGACAGGGCTCGCAGGGCAGTTCTTC
CASSLPTFGTGLAGQFF
>12|once|.|TRBV6-4|TRBJ2-2
TGTGCCAGCAGTCGGGGCACCGGGGAGCTGTTTTTT
CASSRGTGELFF
>16|few|.|TRBV7-9|TRBJ1-2
TGTGCCAGCACCGGCCCTCACATAGGGGGGAACTATGGCTACACCTTC
CASTGPHIGGNYGYTF
>12|few|.|TRBV7-9|TRBJ1-2
TGTGCCAGCAGCTTGGACGACCGAGGCTACACCTTC
CASSLDDRGYTF
>13|.|.|TRBV18|TRBJ2-7
TGTGCCAGCTCACCAGGGGCAGACTACGAGCAGTACTTC
CASSPGADYEQYF
>13|.|.|TRBV28|TRBJ2-7
TGTGCCAGCAGAGGGGCCGACTCCTACGAGCAGTACTTC
CASRGADSYEQYF
>14|once|.|TRBV7-9|TRBJ1-3
TGTGCCAGCAGCGCCGACCGTCTCAGAAACACCATATATTTT
CASSADRLRNTIYF